The 11 T cell receptor beta chains reported below all come from one sample, sequenced in a study of tumor T cells in aggressive B-cell lymphoma. Data came from immunoSEQ multiplex PCR; TCRdb stores just in-frame clones and leaves some out. This table holds some 5,900 clones, about 70% found once. Material for sequencing was tumor tissue. The source of these receptors is an adult with diffuse large B cell lymphoma.

The V call is TRBV4-1, the J call TRBJ1-5; no reliable D call. CDR1 is MGHRA, CDR2 YSYEKL, per germline. With 0 bases removed from V and 5 bases from J, the gap between germline ends came to 11 bases. The CDR3 has 15 residues. The CDR3 DNA reads as TGCGCCAGCAGCCAAGAGCAGGCGTCCCATCAGCCCCAGCATTTT. Its translation: CASSQEQASHQPQHF.

The J gene is TRBJ2-3, the V gene TRBV5-1; no reliable D call. CDR1 is SGHRS and CDR2 is YFSETQ in the germline V gene. This CDR3 is built from 13 residues. Trimming stripped 4 bases from V and 5 bases from J, with 11 bases between. The CDR3 DNA is TGCGCCAGCAGCCCCCCTACTTTAGATACGCAGTATTTT. The encoded protein is CASSPPTLDTQYF. Filled out from reference TRBV5-1 and TRBJ2-3, the complete variable domain reads KAGVTQTPRYLIKTRGQQVTLSCSPISGHRSVSWYQQTPGQGLQFLFEYFSETQRNKGNFPGRFSGRQFSNSRSEMNVSTLELGDSALYLCASSPPTLDTQYFGPGTRLTVL.

The V gene is TRBV2, the J gene TRBJ2-7; weak D call: TRBD2 (5 bases). Germline lookup yields CDR1 SNHLY and CDR2 FYNNEI. Trimming removed 0 bases from V and 3 bases from J, with 12 bases in between. There are 15 residues in the CDR3. CDR3 residues: CASSEALGENYEQYF. CDR3 sequence (DNA): TGTGCCAGCAGTGAAGCGCTTGGGGAGAACTACGAGCAGTACTTC. The variable domain in full, with the rest retrieved from reference TRBV2 and TRBJ2-7, is EPEVTQTPSHQVTQMGQEVILRCVPISNHLYFYWYRQILGQKVEFLVSFYNNEISEKSEIFDDQFSVERPDGSNFTLKIRSTKLEDSAMYFCASSEALGENYEQYFGPGTRLTVT.

Concerning this clone: Relative to the germline gene, one junction end is altered; a read error may explain this. The chain carries TRBV27 and TRBJ2-5, with D tentatively TRBD2 (6 bases). In germline, CDR1 is MNHEY, CDR2 SMNVEV (reference sequence). CDR3 length: 14 residues. The CDR3 DNA reads TGTGCCAGCAGACCCCCCGGGGGTGGAGAGACCCGGTACTTC. It specifies CASRPPGGGETRYF.

The table lists this clone with a few counts. The chain uses TRBV15 and TRBJ1-1, with D hard to call. Deletions cut 1 base from V and 0 bases from J, with 9 bases between. The length of the CDR3 is 15 residues. Germline loops: CDR1 LNHNV, CDR2 YYDKDF (reference sequence). The CDR3 sequence: CATSRARGMNTEAFF. The CDR3 DNA reads as TGTGCCACCAGCAGAGCGAGAGGCATGAACACTGAAGCTTTCTTT.

This chain connects TRBV29-1 to TRBJ1-5, with D hard to call. The length of the CDR3 is 13 residues. CDR1 is SQVTM, CDR2 ANQGSEA, per germline. The V end was cut by 4 bases, the J end by 7 bases, with 14 bases between. The DNA of the CDR3 is TGCAGCGTTGGAGGGCAGTCGTCACAGCCCCAGCATTTT. It yields the protein CSVGGQSSQPQHF.

Turning to this clone: A read error may produce the germline difference seen at one junction end. V gene TRBV7-7 combines with J gene TRBJ2-3; D perhaps matches TRBD2 (5 bases). Germline V gene data show CDR1 as SSHAT and CDR2 as FNYEAQ (reference sequence). CDR3 size: 14 residues. The CDR3 DNA reads TGTGCTAGCAGCTTAAACGGGAATACAGATACGCAGTATTTT. It yields the protein CASSLNGNTDTQYF.

Only a few counts were recorded for this clone. The rearrangement links TRBV7-6 to TRBJ1-2, with 7 bases aligning to TRBD1. V lost 6 bases and J lost 8; bases outside the gene matches: 9. The germline V gene has CDR1 SGHVS and CDR2 FNYEAQ. The CDR3 has 13 residues. CDR3 coding DNA: TGTGCCAGCAGAAATACAGGGGAGGAGGGCTACACCTTC. Protein: CASRNTGEEGYTF. The whole variable domain, remainder taken from reference TRBV7-6 and TRBJ1-2, is GAGVSQSPRYKVTKRGQDVALRCDPISGHVSLYWYRQALGQGPEFLTYFNYEAQQDKSGLPNDRFSAERPEGSISTLTIQRTEQRDSAMYRCASRNTGEEGYTFGSGTRLTVV.

This clone has only one observation. The chain's CDR3 is CAWTSQIYGYTF. The CDR3 DNA reads as TGTGCCTGGACATCGCAGATCTATGGCTACACCTTC. This chain connects TRBV30 to TRBJ1-2; the D is unclear. Germline loops: CDR1 GTSNPN, CDR2 SVGIG (reference sequence). V lost 4 bases, J lost 4 bases, and 10 bases lay in between. CDR3 length: 12 residues.

The chain is built from TRBV5-1 and TRBJ1-3, with a possible D match to TRBD1 (6 bases). This CDR3 contains 14 residues. The V and J ends lost 4 bases and 2 bases respectively, with 10 bases between them. From germline, CDR1 is SGHRS and CDR2 YFSETQ. The CDR3, as DNA: TGCGCCAGCAGCCCAGGGGCAGCTGGAAACACCATATATTTT. Amino acids: CASSPGAAGNTIYF. The full variable domain, rest sourced from reference TRBV5-1 and TRBJ1-3, is KAGVTQTPRYLIKTRGQQVTLSCSPISGHRSVSWYQQTPGQGLQFLFEYFSETQRNKGNFPGRFSGRQFSNSRSEMNVSTLELGDSALYLCASSPGAAGNTIYFGEGSWLTVV.

The chain uses TRBV27 and TRBJ2-2, with 9 bases matching TRBD2. The germline gives CDR1 MNHEY, CDR2 SMNVEV (reference sequence). Trimming took 6 bases from V and 7 from J; bases not matched to a gene: 9. This CDR3 is built from 15 residues. Written as DNA, the CDR3 is TGTGCCAGCAGGGGACTAGCACCCCACGTCGGGGAGCTGTTTTTT. It specifies CASRGLAPHVGELFF.